This T cell receptor beta chain was sequenced during a study of a mutant IDH1 vaccine in newly diagnosed glioma. Study details: Investigators started vaccination 4-6 weeks after radiotherapy alone, or with temozolomide cycles. Of the patients given treatment, 62.5% were male and 37.5% were female, and a mean age of approximately 40 years was recorded. Week 47 marked visit V13, whereas week 35 marked visit V12.

Clones were sequenced by immunoSEQ multiplex PCR, and TCRdb holds only the in-frame ones, with some missing. Of 53,000 or so clones listed, 79% are singletons. Time point noted: week 35, safety follow-up. With topical imiquimod, each dose of the vaccine consisted of 300 ug of mutant IDH1 20-mer peptide. The study gave patients eight vaccinations in weeks 1, 3, 5, 7, 11, 15, 19, 23. CDR1 SNHLY and CDR2 FYNNEI come from the germline V gene. The germline V and J ends were trimmed by 6 bases and 5 bases, with 17 bases remaining between them. The CDR3 has 14 amino acids. With respect to this clone: The target antigen is unknown.

The specimen comprised PBMCs, sampled from a glioma patient whose treatment included an IDH1 peptide vaccine. The V and J genes are TRBV2 and TRBJ2-7; the D gene is possibly TRBD1 (7 bases). The receptor comes from a man between 40 and 49 years old with glioma. Here the CDR3 reads CASRQGGLSDEQYF. The CDR3 DNA sequence: TGTGCCAGCAGGCAGGGGGGCCTCTCTGACGAGCAGTACTTC. The whole variable domain, filled in from reference TRBV2 and TRBJ2-7, reads EPEVTQTPSHQVTQMGQEVILRCVPISNHLYFYWYRQILGQKVEFLVSFYNNEISEKSEIFDDQFSVERPDGSNFTLKIRSTKLEDSAMYFCASRQGGLSDEQYFGPGTRLTVT.